This record looks at one TCR beta chain sequence and its context. Its antigen is currently not known. Base quality data are lacking; no much larger clone is found one base away. CDR1 SQVTM and CDR2 ANQGSEA were looked up in the germline V gene. V was cut back by 2 bases and J by 7 bases, leaving a gap of 14 bases between them. The CDR3 covers 14 residues, taking in both the cysteine and the phenylalanine. Of all the DNA, just the CDR3 is kept, 42 bases in frame from base 1. Receptor amplification or capture employed RT-PCR. The sequencer listed for this sample is Illumina HiSeq 2500. In TCRdb, the public reads were trimmed at Q25 with fastp and aligned with MiXCR, with productive beta chains retained. Rows with one shared CDR3 protein collapse into an entry with the most common genes and DNA. The sample table contains fewer than 250,000 distinct CDR3 sequences; only one count was recorded for about an eighth of them. 26% of the sample is in the top ten clones.

This specimen comes from a study of response to subunit inactivated influenza vaccine (dated by TCRdb to 2016 to 2019). Describing the broader study: Deep quantitative profiling of the T cell receptor repertoire was used in the study to follow responses to a trivalent subunit inactivated influenza vaccine.

The investigation overall reported the following: The authors suggested that each seasonal influenza vaccination may recruit only a limited number of new T cells.

The input for sequencing was CD8+ T cells sorted from PBMCs, taken around 5 days after vaccination. This clonotype originated in a man aged 50 to 60 who received an inactivated influenza vaccine. Donor details come from another sample of the same person, matched by shared clones. The rearranged chain carries TRBV29-1 and TRBJ2-2; no D gene call is confident. The encoded CDR3 is CSVELRQADGELFF. The nucleotide sequence is given as TGCAGCGTTGAATTGCGGCAGGCCGACGGGGAGCTGTTTTTT.